A single sample gave rise to the 30 T cell receptor beta chains below, sequenced in a study of T-cell memory formation after mild COVID-19. TCRdb independently ran MiXCR on the 5' RACE reads; one entry per CDR3 protein. The sample yields over 350,000 distinct CDR3 sequences, 24% seen once. The source material was PBMCs or a T cell subset sorted from them (not recorded which). These receptors came from an adult woman who had mild COVID-19 (a few samples of this study predate the infection). Cell type and time point are not known.

This clonotype was seen only a few times. This rearrangement joins TRBV12-3 or TRBV12-4 to TRBJ2-1, with D possibly TRBD2 on 5 matching bases. The CDR3 is 14 amino acids. Between the trimmed V and J ends, which lost 3 bases and 10 bases, there was a span of 16 bases. The CDR3 region is CASSFSSSGYEQFF. The CDR3 DNA sequence: TGTGCCAGCAGTTTTTCGTCCAGCGGTTACGAGCAGTTCTTC.

This clonotype was detected a few times. The chain employs TRBV29-1 and TRBJ1-1; possibly TRBD1 for D (6 bases). In germline, CDR1 is SQVTM, CDR2 ANQGSEA. The CDR3 is 16 residues long. V was trimmed by 4 bases and J by 2 bases, leaving 20 bases between them. The CDR3: CSVVRFGGRANTEAFF. Here the CDR3 DNA reads TGCAGCGTTGTGCGTTTTGGGGGGCGTGCTAACACTGAAGCTTTCTTT.

Ten or more counts support this clonotype. The genes are TRBV7-3 and TRBJ2-1; D is possibly TRBD1 or TRBD2 (6 bases each). Germline V gives CDR1 SGHTA, CDR2 FQGTGA. CDR3 size: 15 residues. Trimming pared 2 bases from V and 4 bases from J, leaving 12 bases between. CDR3 region: CASSLSGGRYNEQFF. CDR3 bases: TGTGCCAGCAGCTTATCCGGGGGCCGGTACAATGAGCAGTTCTTC.

Comment on this clonotype: The junction differs from germline at one of its ends, possibly a read error. The chain couples TRBV6-5 to TRBJ2-1; perhaps TRBD2 as D (6 bases). This CDR3 spans 14 amino acids. The germline V gene encodes CDR1 MNHEY and CDR2 SVGAGI. Here the CDR3 DNA reads TGTGACAGCAGTTACGGGAGTCCAGAGGGTGAGCAGTTCTTC. It codes for CDSSYGSPEGEQFF.

The sample holds a few counts of this clonotype. The J gene is TRBJ1-5, the V gene TRBV24-1, with TRBD1 matching over 9 bases. The V gene end was trimmed by 3 bases and the J gene end by 1 base; junction bases not matched to a gene: 3. The CDR3 length is 16 residues. Germline V gene sequence: CDR1 KGHDR, CDR2 SFDVKD. The CDR3 sequence: CATSDRQGVSNQPQHF. For the CDR3, the DNA is TGTGCCACCAGTGATAGACAGGGGGTGAGCAATCAGCCCCAGCATTTT.

This clonotype was detected only a few times. This chain uses TRBV5-1 with TRBJ2-7; TRBD2 is a possible D gene (6 bases). V was trimmed by 0 bases and J by 3 bases, leaving 13 bases between them. Germline V CDR1 and CDR2: SGHRS, YFSETQ. This CDR3 contains 15 residues. CDR3 coding DNA: TGCGCCAGCAGCTTGGCCGGAGGGACCAACTACGAGCAGTACTTC. It specifies CASSLAGGTNYEQYF.

The chain recombines TRBV18 with TRBJ1-1; D gene unclear. CDR3 length equals 13 residues. The V end lost 3 bases, the J end lost 3 bases, and 8 bases lay between the germline ends. Germline V CDR1 and CDR2: KGHSH, LQKENI. CDR3 residues: CASSPGRDTEAFF. Here the CDR3 DNA reads TGTGCCAGCTCACCCGGACGTGACACTGAAGCTTTCTTT.

The chain carries TRBV11-2 and TRBJ2-1, with D possibly matching TRBD2 (5 bases). The CDR3 consists of 19 residues. The germline V gene encodes CDR1 SGHAT and CDR2 FQNNGV. V dropped 5 bases and J dropped 0 bases, with 23 bases sitting between them. The CDR3 region has the DNA TGTGCCAGCAGCACGTCCCGGGATGGGATTCCCAGCTCCTACAATGAGCAGTTCTTC. It is translated as CASSTSRDGIPSSYNEQFF.

On this clonotype: A much larger clone differs by one base, so this may be a read error. The gene calls are TRBV5-1 and TRBJ2-5; D unclear. The germline V gene encodes CDR1 SGHRS and CDR2 YFSETQ. This CDR3 region has 14 residues. Trimming removed 0 bases at V and 5 bases at J, with 11 bases between. The CDR3 region has the DNA TGCGCCAGCAGCTTGGGCAGTGTCGGGGAGACCCAGTACTTC. Its protein is CASSLGSVGETQYF.

This clonotype was seen a single time. CDR3 protein: CASRPEGGGYEQYF. The CDR3 DNA is TGTGCCAGCAGGCCCGAAGGGGGGGGCTACGAGCAGTACTTC. V is TRBV6-2 or TRBV6-3 and J is TRBJ2-7; D is possibly TRBD2 (7 bases). Germline V gives CDR1 MNHEY, CDR2 SVGEGT. V lost 6 bases to trimming and J lost 3 bases, with 15 bases between them. The CDR3 runs 14 residues.

This clonotype was observed a few times. The chain employs TRBV18 and TRBJ2-1, with 14 bases fitting TRBD2. The CDR3 spans 16 residues. V shed 1 base, J shed 8 bases, and the junction held 4 bases outside the gene matches. The germline gives CDR1 KGHSH, CDR2 LQKENI. The CDR3 here is CASSPQTSGGADEQFF. In nucleotides, the CDR3 is TGTGCCAGCTCACCACAGACTAGCGGGGGGGCCGATGAGCAGTTCTTC.

This clonotype was counted only a few times. The V call is TRBV24-1, the J call TRBJ2-1; the match to TRBD2 covers 11 bases. With 4 bases clipped from V and 6 bases from J, the junction kept 7 bases outside the gene matches. Germline V gene sequence: CDR1 KGHDR, CDR2 SFDVKD. The CDR3 sequence is 16 residues long. In nucleotides, the CDR3 is TGTGCCACCAGTGACACGGGACTAGCGGAGAGCAATGAGCAGTTCTTC. Its translation: CATSDTGLAESNEQFF.

V is TRBV12-3 or TRBV12-4 and J is TRBJ2-1; TRBD2 matches at 7 bases. The CDR3 loop spans 16 amino acids. V was clipped by 2 bases and J by 0 bases; unmatched bases: 4. The CDR3 reads CASSLLAASSYNEQFF. In DNA, the CDR3 is TGTGCCAGCAGTTTACTAGCGGCGAGCTCCTACAATGAGCAGTTCTTC.

The rearrangement uses TRBV7-9 and TRBJ2-3, with TRBD2 matching 15 bases. The CDR3 contains 17 residues. Germline V gene data show CDR1 as SEHNR and CDR2 as FQNEAQ (reference sequence). V lost 5 bases to trimming and J lost 2 bases; unmatched junction nucleotides: 5. CDR3 region: CASSLGLAGGNTDTQYF. DNA for the CDR3: TGTGCCAGCAGCCTAGGACTAGCGGGGGGGAACACAGATACGCAGTATTTT. Based on the CDR3 plus reference TRBV7-9 and TRBJ2-3, the full variable domain is DTGVSQNPRHKITKRGQNVTFRCDPISEHNRLYWYRQTLGQGPEFLTYFQNEAQLEKSRLLSDRFSAERPKGSFSTLEIQRTEQGDSAMYLCASSLGLAGGNTDTQYFGPGTRLTVL.

The table lists this clonotype with a few counts. The V call is TRBV20-1, the J call TRBJ1-5; 9 positions match TRBD1. V was pared by 0 bases and J by 6 bases, with 6 bases of the junction left unmatched. Per germline, CDR1 DFQATT and CDR2 SNEGSKA (reference sequence). This CDR3 region has 15 residues. Here the CDR3 DNA reads TGCAGTGCTAGAGATCAACAGGGGGCGAGTCAGCCCCAGCATTTT. Its protein is CSARDQQGASQPQHF.

The rearrangement joins TRBV30 to TRBJ2-7; D not resolved. In germline, CDR1 is GTSNPN, CDR2 SVGIG (reference sequence). This CDR3 region has 15 residues. V was trimmed by 0 bases and J by 2 bases, leaving 14 bases between them. The CDR3 region is CAWSVLVFPPYEQYF. In DNA form, the CDR3 reads TGTGCCTGGAGTGTACTCGTCTTCCCCCCCTACGAGCAGTACTTC.

This clonotype was counted a few times. The genes are TRBV20-1 and TRBJ1-1, with 7 bases identical to TRBD1. The CDR3 is made up of 14 amino acids. CDR1 DFQATT and CDR2 SNEGSKA come from the germline V gene (reference sequence). The ends lost 1 base at V and 6 bases at J; junction bases unmatched: 8. CDR3 DNA sequence: TGCAGTGCTAGAGTACCACAGGGGACTGCTGAAGCTTTCTTT. It codes for CSARVPQGTAEAFF.

This clonotype was seen a few times. The chain carries TRBV28 and TRBJ1-5; D is undetermined. The CDR3 sequence is 11 residues long. Trimming left V 5 bases short and J 4 bases short, with 3 bases between. Germline-derived CDR1 and CDR2 are MDHEN and SYDVKM. The CDR3 nucleotides are TGTGCCAGCAGTCAGAATCAGCCCCAGCATTTT. It is translated as CASSQNQPQHF.

The table lists this clonotype with many counts. The rearrangement links TRBV29-1 to TRBJ2-1, with D tentatively TRBD1 or TRBD2 (5 bases each). Per germline, CDR1 SQVTM and CDR2 ANQGSEA. The CDR3 has 15 residues. Trimming stripped 6 bases from V and 0 bases from J, with 15 bases between. The CDR3 DNA is TGCAGCGTCTTCCCGGGACGGAGCTCCTACAATGAGCAGTTCTTC. Protein sequence: CSVFPGRSSYNEQFF.

This clonotype was counted a few times. This sequence joins TRBV7-6 and TRBJ2-5, with TRBD1 matching over 9 bases. This CDR3 has 15 residues. Germline CDR1 SGHVS, CDR2 FNYEAQ. J was trimmed by 4 bases and V by 5 bases; bases with no gene match: 8. The CDR3 is CASSSQTGGVETQYF. The DNA of the CDR3 is TGTGCCAGCAGCAGCCAGACAGGGGGGGTAGAGACCCAGTACTTC.

The V gene is TRBV2, the J gene TRBJ1-2; 9 nucleotides align to TRBD1. This CDR3 spans 14 amino acids. The germline gives CDR1 SNHLY, CDR2 FYNNEI. The ends lost 3 bases at V and 4 bases at J; junction bases unmatched: 3. In DNA form, the CDR3 reads TGTGCCAGCAGTGACGTGGGACAGGGCTATGGCTACACCTTC. Amino acids: CASSDVGQGYGYTF. The entire variable domain, with the rest obtained from reference TRBV2 and TRBJ1-2, is as follows: EPEVTQTPSHQVTQMGQEVILRCVPISNHLYFYWYRQILGQKVEFLVSFYNNEISEKSEIFDDQFSVERPDGSNFTLKIRSTKLEDSAMYFCASSDVGQGYGYTFGSGTRLTVV.

This sequence joins TRBV14 and TRBJ2-7; no reliable D call. Germline V gives CDR1 SGHDN, CDR2 FVKESK. This CDR3 comprises 13 residues. The ends were cut back, 1 base at V and 4 bases at J, with 8 bases in the middle. Here the CDR3 reads CASSQGAVYEQYF. The CDR3 bases are TGTGCCAGCAGCCAAGGGGCAGTTTACGAGCAGTACTTC.

Only a few counts were recorded for this clonotype. The CDR3, as DNA: TGTGCCAGCAGCCAAGAAGGACTAGCGGGAGGCTCGAACACCGGGGAGCTGTTTTTT. It encodes CASSQEGLAGGSNTGELFF. The rearrangement links TRBV3-1 to TRBJ2-2; TRBD2 agrees at 14 bases. The ends lost 0 bases at V and 0 bases at J; junction bases unmatched: 3. CDR1 LGHDT and CDR2 YNNKEL come from the germline V gene (reference sequence). The CDR3 loop spans 19 amino acids.

By share of the sample, this clonotype is large. The chain joins TRBV10-3 to TRBJ1-1; the D gene is possibly TRBD1 (5 bases). Germline CDR1 ENHRY, CDR2 SYGVKD. Trimming pared 3 bases from V and 10 bases from J, leaving 12 bases between. The CDR3 has 12 residues. The CDR3 region is CAISEPGEGAFF. CDR3 nucleotides: TGTGCCATCAGTGAACCGGGGGAAGGAGCTTTCTTT.

This clonotype showed up many times. This sequence joins TRBV10-3 and TRBJ1-1, with 9 bases fitting TRBD1. The CDR3 is 13 amino acids. Germline CDR1 and CDR2: ENHRY and SYGVKD. The ends lost 10 bases at V and 2 bases at J; junction bases unmatched: 5. CDR3 protein: CATRDRDNTEAFF. CDR3 bases: TGTGCCACTCGGGACAGGGATAACACTGAAGCTTTCTTT.

This sequence joins TRBV24-1 and TRBJ1-1, with D tentatively TRBD1 (5 bases). Trimming pared 4 bases from V and 1 base from J, leaving 9 bases between. The CDR3 is 14 amino acids. Germline assignment: CDR1 KGHDR and CDR2 SFDVKD. CDR3: CATSERDGNTEAFF. DNA of the CDR3: TGTGCCACCAGTGAGCGGGACGGGAACACTGAAGCTTTCTTT.

The chain uses TRBV5-6 and TRBJ1-5, with 7 bases fitting TRBD1. Germline CDR1 SGHDT, CDR2 YYEEEE. The V segment lost 3 bases and the J segment 7 bases; nucleotides outside the gene matches: 10. The CDR3 totals 15 residues. The CDR3 DNA is TGTGCCAGCAGCTACAGAGACAGGGTGGCACAGCCCCAGCATTTT. Its protein product is CASSYRDRVAQPQHF.

This clonotype was recorded a few times. V usage is TRBV2 and J usage is TRBJ2-7, with D perhaps matching TRBD1 or TRBD2 (5 bases each). The CDR3 is made up of 14 amino acids. Trimming took 7 bases from V and 4 from J, leaving 17 bases between them. The germline gives CDR1 SNHLY, CDR2 FYNNEI. The CDR3 reads CASKNSGRPYEQYF. CDR3 DNA sequence: TGTGCCAGCAAGAACTCGGGACGGCCTTACGAGCAGTACTTC. The full variable domain, with the rest looked up from reference TRBV2 and TRBJ2-7, is EPEVTQTPSHQVTQMGQEVILRCVPISNHLYFYWYRQILGQKVEFLVSFYNNEISEKSEIFDDQFSVERPDGSNFTLKIRSTKLEDSAMYFCASKNSGRPYEQYFGPGTRLTVT.

This clonotype was counted between two and nine times. The chain couples TRBV30 to TRBJ1-2, with a tentative D call TRBD1 (6 bases). V was cut by 0 bases and J by 3 bases, with 11 bases left in between. The CDR3 has 14 amino acids. From germline, CDR1 is GTSNPN and CDR2 SVGIG (reference sequence). CDR3 in amino acids: CAWSVTGQYYGYTF. CDR3 in DNA: TGTGCCTGGAGTGTAACCGGACAGTACTATGGCTACACCTTC.

This clonotype was seen only a few times. The chain couples TRBV3-1 to TRBJ2-1; 8 bases fit TRBD1. This CDR3 spans 15 amino acids. V lost 4 bases, J lost 7 bases, and 9 bases stayed unmatched. Per germline, CDR1 LGHDT and CDR2 YNNKEL (reference sequence). The CDR3 nucleotides are TGTGCCAGCAGCCTCTGGGGGACAGGTCAGAATGAGCAGTTCTTC. This encodes CASSLWGTGQNEQFF.